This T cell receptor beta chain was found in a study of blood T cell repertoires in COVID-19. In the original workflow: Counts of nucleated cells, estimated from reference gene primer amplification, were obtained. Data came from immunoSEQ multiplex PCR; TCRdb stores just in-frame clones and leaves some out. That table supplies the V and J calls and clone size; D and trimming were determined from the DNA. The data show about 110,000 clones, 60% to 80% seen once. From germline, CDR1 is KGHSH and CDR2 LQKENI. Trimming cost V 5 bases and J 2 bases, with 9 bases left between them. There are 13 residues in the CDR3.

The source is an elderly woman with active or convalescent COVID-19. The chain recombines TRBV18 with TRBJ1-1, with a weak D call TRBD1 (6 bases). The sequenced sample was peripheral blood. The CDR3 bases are TGTGCCAGCTCAGGACAGTCAAACACTGAAGCTTTCTTT. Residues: CASSGQSNTEAFF.